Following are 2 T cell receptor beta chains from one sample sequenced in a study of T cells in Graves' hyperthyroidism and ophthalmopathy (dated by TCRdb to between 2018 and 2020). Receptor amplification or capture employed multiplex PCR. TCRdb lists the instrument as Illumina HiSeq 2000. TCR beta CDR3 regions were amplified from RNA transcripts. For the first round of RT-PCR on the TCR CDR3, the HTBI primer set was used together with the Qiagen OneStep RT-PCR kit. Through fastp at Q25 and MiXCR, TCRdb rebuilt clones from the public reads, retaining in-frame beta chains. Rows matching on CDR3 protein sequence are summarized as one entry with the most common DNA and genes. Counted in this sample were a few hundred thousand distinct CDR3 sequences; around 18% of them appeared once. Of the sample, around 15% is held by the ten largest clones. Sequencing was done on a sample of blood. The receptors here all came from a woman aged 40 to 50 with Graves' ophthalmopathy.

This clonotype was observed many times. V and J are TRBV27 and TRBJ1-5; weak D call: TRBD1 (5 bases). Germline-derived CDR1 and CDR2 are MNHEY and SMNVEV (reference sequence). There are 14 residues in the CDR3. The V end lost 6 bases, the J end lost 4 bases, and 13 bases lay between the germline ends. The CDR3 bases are TGTGCCAGCAGCGATCTGGGGGTGAATCAGCCCCAGCATTTT. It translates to CASSDLGVNQPQHF.

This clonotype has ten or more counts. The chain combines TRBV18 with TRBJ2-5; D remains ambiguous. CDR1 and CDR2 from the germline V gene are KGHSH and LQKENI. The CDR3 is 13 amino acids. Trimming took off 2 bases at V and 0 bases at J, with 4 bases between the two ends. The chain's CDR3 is CASSPNNQETQYF. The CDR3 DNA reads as TGTGCCAGCTCACCAAACAACCAAGAGACCCAGTACTTC.